This T cell receptor (beta chain) is drawn from a study of T cell repertoires in cytomegalovirus infection. The V gene's germline CDR1 is SNHLY and CDR2 FYNNEI. Deletions cut 11 bases from V and 2 bases from J, with 15 bases between. There are 13 residues in the CDR3. Comments on this clonotype: Its matching antigen is unknown.

MiXCR was run by TCRdb on the reads, yielding one entry per CDR3 protein. The table has 700,000 to 900,000 distinct CDR3 sequences, 25% to 30% seen once. This chain uses TRBV2 with TRBJ1-2, with D possibly TRBD1 on 5 matching bases. This material consisted of cultured CD8+ T cells from PBMCs, taken from culture after CMV antigen stimulation. The receptor's source is a human donor in good health (CMV status not recorded). Some clones in this sample may be carry-over from other donors' samples. CDR3 nucleotides: TGTGCCGGGGGAGCAGATCTGAACTATGGCTACACCTTC. Its protein is CAGGADLNYGYTF.